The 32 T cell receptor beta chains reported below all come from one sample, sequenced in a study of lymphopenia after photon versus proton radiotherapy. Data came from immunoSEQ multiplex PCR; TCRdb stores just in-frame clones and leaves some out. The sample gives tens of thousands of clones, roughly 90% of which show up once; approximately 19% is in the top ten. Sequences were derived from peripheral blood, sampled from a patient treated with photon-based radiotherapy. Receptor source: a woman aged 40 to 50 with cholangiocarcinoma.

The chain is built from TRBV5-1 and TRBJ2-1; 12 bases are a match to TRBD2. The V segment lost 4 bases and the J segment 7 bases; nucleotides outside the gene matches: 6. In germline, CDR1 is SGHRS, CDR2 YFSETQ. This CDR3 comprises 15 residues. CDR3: CASSMTSGSKNEQFF. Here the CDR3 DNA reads TGCGCCAGCAGCATGACTAGCGGGAGCAAGAATGAGCAGTTCTTC.

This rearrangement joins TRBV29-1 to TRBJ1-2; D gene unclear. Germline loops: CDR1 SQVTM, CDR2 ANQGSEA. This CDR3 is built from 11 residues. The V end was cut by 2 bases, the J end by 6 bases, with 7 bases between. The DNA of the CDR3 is TGCAGCGTTGAATTACCGAATGGCTACACCTTC. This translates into CSVELPNGYTF.

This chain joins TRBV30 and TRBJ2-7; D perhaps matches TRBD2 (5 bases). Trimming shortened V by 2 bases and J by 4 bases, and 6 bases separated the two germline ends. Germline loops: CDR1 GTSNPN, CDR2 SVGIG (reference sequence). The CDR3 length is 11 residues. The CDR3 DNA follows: TGTGCCTGGAGTAGAGGGTACGAGCAGTACTTC. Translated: CAWSRGYEQYF.

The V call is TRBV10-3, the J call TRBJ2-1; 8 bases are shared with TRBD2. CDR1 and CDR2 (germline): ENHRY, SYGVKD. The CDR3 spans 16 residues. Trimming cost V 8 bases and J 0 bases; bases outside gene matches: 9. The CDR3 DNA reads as TGTGCCATCGCCCGGGGGGGCGAGGGCTCCTACAATGAGCAGTTCTTC. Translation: CAIARGGEGSYNEQFF.

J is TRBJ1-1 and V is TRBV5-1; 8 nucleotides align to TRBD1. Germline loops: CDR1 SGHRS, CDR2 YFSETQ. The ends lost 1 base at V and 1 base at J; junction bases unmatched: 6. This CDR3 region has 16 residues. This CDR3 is CASSLLRTGKNTEAFF. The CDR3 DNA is TGCGCCAGCAGCTTGCTCCGGACAGGGAAGAACACTGAAGCTTTCTTT.

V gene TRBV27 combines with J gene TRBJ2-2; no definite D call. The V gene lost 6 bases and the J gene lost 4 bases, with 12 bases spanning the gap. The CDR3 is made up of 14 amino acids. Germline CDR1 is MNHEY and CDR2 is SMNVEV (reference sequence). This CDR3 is CASRAVLFTGELFF. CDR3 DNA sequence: TGTGCCAGCAGGGCGGTTCTCTTCACCGGGGAGCTGTTTTTT.

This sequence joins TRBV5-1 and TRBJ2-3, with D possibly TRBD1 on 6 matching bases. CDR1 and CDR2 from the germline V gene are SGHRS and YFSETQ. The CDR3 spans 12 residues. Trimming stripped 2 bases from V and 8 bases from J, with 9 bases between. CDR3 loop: CASSLQGVTQYF. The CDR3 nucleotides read TGCGCCAGCAGCTTACAGGGCGTTACGCAGTATTTT.

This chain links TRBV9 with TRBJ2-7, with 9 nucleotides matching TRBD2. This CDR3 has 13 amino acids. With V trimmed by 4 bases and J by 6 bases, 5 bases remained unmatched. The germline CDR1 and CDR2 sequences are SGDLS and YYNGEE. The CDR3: CASSLGLAGEQYF. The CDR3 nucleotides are TGTGCCAGCAGCCTGGGACTAGCTGGCGAGCAGTACTTC.

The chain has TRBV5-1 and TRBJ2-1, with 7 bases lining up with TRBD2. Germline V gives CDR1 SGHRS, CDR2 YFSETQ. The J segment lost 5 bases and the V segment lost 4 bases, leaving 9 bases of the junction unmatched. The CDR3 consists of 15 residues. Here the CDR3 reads CASSPAGLEDNEQFF. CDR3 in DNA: TGCGCCAGCAGCCCCGCCGGACTAGAAGACAATGAGCAGTTCTTC. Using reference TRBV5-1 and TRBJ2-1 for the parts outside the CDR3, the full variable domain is KAGVTQTPRYLIKTRGQQVTLSCSPISGHRSVSWYQQTPGQGLQFLFEYFSETQRNKGNFPGRFSGRQFSNSRSEMNVSTLELGDSALYLCASSPAGLEDNEQFFGPGTRLTVL.

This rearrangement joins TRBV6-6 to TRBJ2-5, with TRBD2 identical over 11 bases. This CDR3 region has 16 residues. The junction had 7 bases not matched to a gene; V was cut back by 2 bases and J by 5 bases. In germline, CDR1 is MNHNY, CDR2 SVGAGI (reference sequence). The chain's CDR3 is CASSYKASGRQETQYF. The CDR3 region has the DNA TGTGCCAGCAGTTACAAGGCTAGCGGGAGGCAGGAGACCCAGTACTTC.

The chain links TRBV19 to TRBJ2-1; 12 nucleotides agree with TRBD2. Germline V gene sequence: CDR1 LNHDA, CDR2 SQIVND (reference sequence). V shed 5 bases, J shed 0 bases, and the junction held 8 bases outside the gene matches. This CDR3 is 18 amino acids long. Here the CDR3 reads CASSPGTSGPYSYNEQFF. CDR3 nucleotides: TGTGCCAGTAGTCCCGGGACTAGCGGGCCTTACTCCTACAATGAGCAGTTCTTC.

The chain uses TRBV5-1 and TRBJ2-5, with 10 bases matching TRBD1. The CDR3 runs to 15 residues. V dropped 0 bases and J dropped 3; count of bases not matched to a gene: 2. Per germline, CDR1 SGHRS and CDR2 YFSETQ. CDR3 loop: CASSLEGTGEETQYF. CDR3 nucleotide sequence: TGCGCCAGCAGCTTGGAGGGGACAGGGGAAGAGACCCAGTACTTC.

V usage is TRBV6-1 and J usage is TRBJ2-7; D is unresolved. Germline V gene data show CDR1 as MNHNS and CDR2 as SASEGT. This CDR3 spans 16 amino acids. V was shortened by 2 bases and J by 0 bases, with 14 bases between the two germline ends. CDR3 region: CASSELPAAASYEQYF. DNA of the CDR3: TGTGCCAGCAGTGAACTCCCGGCAGCAGCCTCCTACGAGCAGTACTTC.

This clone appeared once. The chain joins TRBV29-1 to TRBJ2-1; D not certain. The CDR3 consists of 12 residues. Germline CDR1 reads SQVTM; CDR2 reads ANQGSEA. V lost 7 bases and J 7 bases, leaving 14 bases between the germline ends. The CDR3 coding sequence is TGCAGCGCCCCGTCTTTTGGGAATGAGCAGTTCTTC. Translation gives CSAPSFGNEQFF.

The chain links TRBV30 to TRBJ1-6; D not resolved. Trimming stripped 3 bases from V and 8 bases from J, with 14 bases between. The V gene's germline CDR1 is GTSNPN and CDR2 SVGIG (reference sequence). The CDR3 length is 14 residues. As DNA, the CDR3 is TGTGCCTGGAGCCCCGTCGGGCCACATTCACCCCTCCACTTT. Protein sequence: CAWSPVGPHSPLHF.

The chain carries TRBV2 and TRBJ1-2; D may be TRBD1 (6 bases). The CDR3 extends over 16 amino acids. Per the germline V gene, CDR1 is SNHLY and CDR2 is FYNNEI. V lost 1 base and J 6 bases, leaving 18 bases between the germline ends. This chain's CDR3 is CASSEGPGQGLDGYTF. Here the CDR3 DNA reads TGTGCCAGCAGTGAAGGTCCAGGGCAGGGGCTCGATGGCTACACCTTC.

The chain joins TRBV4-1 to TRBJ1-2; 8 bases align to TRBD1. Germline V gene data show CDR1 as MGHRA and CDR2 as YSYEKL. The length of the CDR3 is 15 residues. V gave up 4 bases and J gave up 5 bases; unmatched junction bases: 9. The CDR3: CASSLQTGEGYGYTF. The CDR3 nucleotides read TGCGCCAGCAGCCTACAGACAGGGGAGGGGTATGGCTACACCTTC.

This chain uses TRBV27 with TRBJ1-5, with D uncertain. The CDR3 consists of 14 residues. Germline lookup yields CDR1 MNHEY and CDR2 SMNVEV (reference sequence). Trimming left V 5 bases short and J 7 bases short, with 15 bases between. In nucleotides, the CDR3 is TGTGCCAGCAGTCCCAGAGGGCCCGGCCAGCCCCAGCATTTT. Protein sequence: CASSPRGPGQPQHF.

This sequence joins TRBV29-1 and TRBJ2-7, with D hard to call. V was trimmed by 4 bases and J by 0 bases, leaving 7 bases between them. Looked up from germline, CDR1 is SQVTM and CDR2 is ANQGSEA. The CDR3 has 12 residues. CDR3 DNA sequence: TGCAGCGTTGCGGGCTTCTCCTACGAGCAGTACTTC. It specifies CSVAGFSYEQYF.

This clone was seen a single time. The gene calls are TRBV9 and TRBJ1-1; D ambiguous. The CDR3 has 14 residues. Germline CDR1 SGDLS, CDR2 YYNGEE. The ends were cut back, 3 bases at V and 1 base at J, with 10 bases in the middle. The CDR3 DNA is TGTGCCAGCAGCGGAACCGGGAGGAACACTGAAGCTTTCTTT. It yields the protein CASSGTGRNTEAFF.

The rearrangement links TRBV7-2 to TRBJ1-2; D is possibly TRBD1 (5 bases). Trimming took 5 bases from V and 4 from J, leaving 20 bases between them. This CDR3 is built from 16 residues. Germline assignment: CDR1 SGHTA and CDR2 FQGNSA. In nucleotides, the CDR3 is TGTGCCAGCAGCCCAGGTTCAGGAGAGGGGCCCTATGGCTACACCTTC. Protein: CASSPGSGEGPYGYTF.

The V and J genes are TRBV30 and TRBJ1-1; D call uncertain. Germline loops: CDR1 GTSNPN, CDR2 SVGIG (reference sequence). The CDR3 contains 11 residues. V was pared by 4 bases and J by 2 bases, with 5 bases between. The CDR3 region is CAWTTNTEAFF. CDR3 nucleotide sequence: TGTGCCTGGACTACCAACACTGAAGCTTTCTTT.

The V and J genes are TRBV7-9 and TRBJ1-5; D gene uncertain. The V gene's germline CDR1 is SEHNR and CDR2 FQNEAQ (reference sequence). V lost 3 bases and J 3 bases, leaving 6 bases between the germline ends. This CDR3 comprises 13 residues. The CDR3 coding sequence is TGTGCCAGCAGCTTTGGGTTCAATCAGCCCCAGCATTTT. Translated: CASSFGFNQPQHF.

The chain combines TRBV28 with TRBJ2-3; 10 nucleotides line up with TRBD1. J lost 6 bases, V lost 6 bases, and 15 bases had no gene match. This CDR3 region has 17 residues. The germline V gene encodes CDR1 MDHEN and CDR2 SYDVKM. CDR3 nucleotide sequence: TGTGCCAGCAGCCGAGCGGCCGGGACAGGGGTTGGGGATACGCAGTATTTT. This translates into CASSRAAGTGVGDTQYF.

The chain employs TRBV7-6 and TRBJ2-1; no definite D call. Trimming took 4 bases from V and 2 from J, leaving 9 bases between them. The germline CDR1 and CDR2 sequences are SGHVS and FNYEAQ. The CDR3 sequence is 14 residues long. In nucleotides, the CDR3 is TGTGCCAGCAGCTCGGAAGCAGCCTACAATGAGCAGTTCTTC. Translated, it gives CASSSEAAYNEQFF.

CDR3 sequence (DNA): TGTGCCACGAGGGTGAGACCGAACACTGAAGCTTTCTTT. Translated: CATRVRPNTEAFF. This chain connects TRBV27 to TRBJ1-1; D is ambiguous. There are 13 residues in the CDR3. Trimming took off 10 bases at V and 1 base at J, with 13 bases between the two ends. Germline values: CDR1 MNHEY, CDR2 SMNVEV (reference sequence).

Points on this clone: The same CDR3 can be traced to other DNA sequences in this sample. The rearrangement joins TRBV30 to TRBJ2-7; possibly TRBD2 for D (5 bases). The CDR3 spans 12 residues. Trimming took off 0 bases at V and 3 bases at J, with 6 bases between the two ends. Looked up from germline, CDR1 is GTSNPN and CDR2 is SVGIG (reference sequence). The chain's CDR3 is CAWSVGGYEQYF. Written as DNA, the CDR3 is TGTGCCTGGAGTGTTGGAGGCTACGAGCAGTACTTC.

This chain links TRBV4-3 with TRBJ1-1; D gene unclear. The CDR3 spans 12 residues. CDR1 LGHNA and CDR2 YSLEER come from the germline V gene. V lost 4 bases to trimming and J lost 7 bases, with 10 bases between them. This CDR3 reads CASSRSLGEAFF. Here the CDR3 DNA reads TGCGCCAGCAGCCGGTCCCTGGGTGAAGCTTTCTTT.

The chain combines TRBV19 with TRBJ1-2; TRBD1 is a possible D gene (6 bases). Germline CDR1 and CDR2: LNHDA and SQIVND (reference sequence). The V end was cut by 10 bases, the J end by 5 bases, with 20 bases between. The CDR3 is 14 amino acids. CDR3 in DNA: TGTGCCACCCAAACAGGGCCTTCTGGGTATGGCTACACCTTC. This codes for CATQTGPSGYGYTF.

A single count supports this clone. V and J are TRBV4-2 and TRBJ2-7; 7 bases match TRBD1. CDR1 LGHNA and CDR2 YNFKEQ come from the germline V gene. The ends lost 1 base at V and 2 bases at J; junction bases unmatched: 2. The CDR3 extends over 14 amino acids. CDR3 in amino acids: CASSQGQGTYEQYF. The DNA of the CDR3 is TGTGCCAGCAGCCAAGGACAGGGTACCTACGAGCAGTACTTC.

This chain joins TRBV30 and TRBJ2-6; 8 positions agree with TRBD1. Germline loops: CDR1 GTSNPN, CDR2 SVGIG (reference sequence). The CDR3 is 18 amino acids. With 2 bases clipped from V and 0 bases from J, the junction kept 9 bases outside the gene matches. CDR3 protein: CAWSSRTGRSSGANVLTF. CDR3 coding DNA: TGTGCCTGGAGTTCGCGGACAGGGCGTAGCTCTGGGGCCAACGTCCTGACTTTC.

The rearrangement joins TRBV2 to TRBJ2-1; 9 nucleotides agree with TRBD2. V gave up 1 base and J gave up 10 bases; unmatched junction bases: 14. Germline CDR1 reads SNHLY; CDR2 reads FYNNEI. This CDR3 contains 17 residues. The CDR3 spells CASSEGLAGSFVREQFF. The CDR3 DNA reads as TGTGCCAGCAGTGAAGGGCTAGCGGGGTCCTTTGTAAGAGAGCAGTTCTTC.